This record covers a single T cell receptor (beta chain). Its target is not known. The data were obtained in a study of cytomegalovirus exposure and HLA in healthy donors. Study findings and constraints: Previous analysis showed most TCR beta V segments were productive about 87% or about 30% of the time. Investigators reported over 150 TCR beta chains as tied to cytomegalovirus.

Per the germline V gene, CDR1 is SNHLY and CDR2 is FYNNEI. Deletions cut 6 bases from V and 6 bases from J, with 12 bases between. CDR3 length: 12 amino acids. Primers included in the PCR were 60 Vbeta and 13 Jbeta primers. Clones were sequenced by immunoSEQ multiplex PCR, and TCRdb holds only the in-frame ones, with some missing. The repertoire shows around 58,000 clones; the top ten hold roughly 8.8%. The source is a man in his forties or fifties in good health and CMV-seropositive. The chain carries TRBV2 and TRBJ2-7, with D perhaps TRBD2 (5 bases). Sequencing was carried out using PBMCs. The CDR3 spells CASSADAGEQYF. The DNA for the CDR3 is TGTGCCAGCAGCGCCGATGCGGGCGAGCAGTACTTC.